What follows is one TCR beta chain and its context. This sample is part of a study of blood T cell repertoires in COVID-19. Whole-study context: COVID-19 samples, acute and convalescent, were from the United States, Italy and Spain. Sample material is recorded as cDNA or gDNA derived from T cells, B-cell-depleted T cells, or PBMCs.

In the authors' workflow: Counts of nucleated cells, estimated from reference gene primer amplification, were obtained. Repertoires were generated with immunoSEQ multiplex PCR, while TCRdb's copy carries only in-frame clones and drops some. The V and J calls and the clone size are those of that table, but D and trimming were determined from the DNA. The profile shows hundreds of thousands of clones, 70% to 90% of them singletons. Germline values: CDR1 MNHNY, CDR2 SVGAGI (reference sequence). The CDR3 totals 13 residues. The V end was cut by 6 bases, the J end by 4 bases, with 13 bases between. Sequencing input: peripheral blood. The receptor comes from a man in his forties with acute or convalescent COVID-19. This chain uses TRBV6-6 with TRBJ2-7; no clear D. CDR3 loop: CASSYNRVYEQYF. DNA of the CDR3: TGTGCCAGCAGCTATAATCGGGTGTACGAGCAGTACTTC.